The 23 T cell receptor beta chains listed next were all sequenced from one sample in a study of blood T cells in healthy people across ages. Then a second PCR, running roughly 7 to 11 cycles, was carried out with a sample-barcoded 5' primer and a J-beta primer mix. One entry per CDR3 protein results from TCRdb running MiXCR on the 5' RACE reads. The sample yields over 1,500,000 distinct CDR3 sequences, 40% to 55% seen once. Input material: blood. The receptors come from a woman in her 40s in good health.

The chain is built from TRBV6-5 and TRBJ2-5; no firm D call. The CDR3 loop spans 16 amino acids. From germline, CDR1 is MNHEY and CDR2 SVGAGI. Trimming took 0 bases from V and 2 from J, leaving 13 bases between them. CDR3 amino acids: CASSYSGVGSQETQYF. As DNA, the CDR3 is TGTGCCAGCAGTTACTCCGGTGTGGGGTCGCAAGAGACCCAGTACTTC.

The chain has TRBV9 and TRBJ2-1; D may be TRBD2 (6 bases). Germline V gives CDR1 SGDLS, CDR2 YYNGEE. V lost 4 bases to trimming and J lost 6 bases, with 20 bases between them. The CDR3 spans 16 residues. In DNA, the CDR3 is TGTGCCAGCAGCCCACAAGCAAGGGAGGTTGGCAATGAGCAGTTCTTC. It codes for CASSPQAREVGNEQFF. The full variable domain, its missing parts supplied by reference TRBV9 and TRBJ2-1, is DSGVTQTPKHLITATGQRVTLRCSPRSGDLSVYWYQQSLDQGLQFLIQYYNGEERAKGNILERFSAQQFPDLHSELNLSSLELGDSALYFCASSPQAREVGNEQFFGPGTRLTVL.

The CDR3, as DNA: TGTGCCAGCAGCAACAGGGGCCCCTTCTACGAGCAGTACTTC. Its translation is CASSNRGPFYEQYF. The genes are TRBV3-1 and TRBJ2-5; 7 nucleotides match TRBD1. Judging by the DNA end, TRBJ2-7 fits better; the J call may be wrong. CDR1 is LGHDT and CDR2 is YNNKEL in the germline V gene (reference sequence). There are 14 residues in the CDR3.

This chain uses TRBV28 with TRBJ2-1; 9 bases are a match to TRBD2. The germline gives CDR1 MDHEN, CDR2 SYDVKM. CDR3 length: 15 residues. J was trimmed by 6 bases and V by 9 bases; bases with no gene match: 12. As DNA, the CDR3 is TGTGCCAGTAGGGCTCTCGAGCGGGGGGTCAATGAGCAGTTCTTC. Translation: CASRALERGVNEQFF.

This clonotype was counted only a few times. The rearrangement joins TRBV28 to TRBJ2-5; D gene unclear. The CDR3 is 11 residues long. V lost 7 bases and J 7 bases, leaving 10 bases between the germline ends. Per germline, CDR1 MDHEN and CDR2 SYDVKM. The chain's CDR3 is CASNSGGTQYF. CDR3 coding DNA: TGTGCCAGCAACTCCGGCGGGACCCAGTACTTC.

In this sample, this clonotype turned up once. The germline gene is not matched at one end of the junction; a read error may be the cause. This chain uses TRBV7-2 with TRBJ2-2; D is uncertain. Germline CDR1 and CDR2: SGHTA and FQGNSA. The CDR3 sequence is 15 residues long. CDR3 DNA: TGTGCCAGCAGCTTAAGACAATTGAACGCCGGGGAGCTGTTTTTT. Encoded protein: CASSLRQLNAGELFF.

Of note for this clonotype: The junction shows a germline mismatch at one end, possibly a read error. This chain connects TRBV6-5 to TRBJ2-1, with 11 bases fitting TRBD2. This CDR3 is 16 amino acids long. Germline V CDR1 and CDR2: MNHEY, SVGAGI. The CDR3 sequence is CASSSRGTSGYNKQFF. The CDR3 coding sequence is TGTGCCAGCAGTTCCCGGGGGACTAGCGGTTACAATAAGCAGTTCTTC.

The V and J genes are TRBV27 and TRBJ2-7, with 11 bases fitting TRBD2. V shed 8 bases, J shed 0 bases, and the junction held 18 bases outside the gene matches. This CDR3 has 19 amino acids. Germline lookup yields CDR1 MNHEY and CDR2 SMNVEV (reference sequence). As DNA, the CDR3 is TGTGCCAGCCGACAGGGGGTAGGGATTAGCGGGGGGGCCTCCTACGAGCAGTACTTC. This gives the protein CASRQGVGISGGASYEQYF.

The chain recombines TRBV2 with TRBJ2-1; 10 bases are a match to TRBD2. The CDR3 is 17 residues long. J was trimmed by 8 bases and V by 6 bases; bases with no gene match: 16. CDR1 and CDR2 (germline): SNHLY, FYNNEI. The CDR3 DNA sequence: TGTGCCAGCAGACAACAGGCTAGCGGGAGATCGGTCCATGAGCAGTTCTTC. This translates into CASRQQASGRSVHEQFF.

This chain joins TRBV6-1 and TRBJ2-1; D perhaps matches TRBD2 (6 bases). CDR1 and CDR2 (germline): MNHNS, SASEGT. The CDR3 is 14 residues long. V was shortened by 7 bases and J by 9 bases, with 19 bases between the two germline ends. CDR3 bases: TGTGCCAGCACGGAGACGGCGACCGGGGGTGAGCAGTTCTTC. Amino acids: CASTETATGGEQFF.

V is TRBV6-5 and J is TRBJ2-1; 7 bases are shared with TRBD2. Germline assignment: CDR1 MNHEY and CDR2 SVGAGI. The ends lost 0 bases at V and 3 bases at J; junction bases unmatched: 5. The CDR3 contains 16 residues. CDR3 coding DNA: TGTGCCAGCAGTTACTCGTCGGGGGGACTCTACAATGAGCAGTTCTTC. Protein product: CASSYSSGGLYNEQFF.

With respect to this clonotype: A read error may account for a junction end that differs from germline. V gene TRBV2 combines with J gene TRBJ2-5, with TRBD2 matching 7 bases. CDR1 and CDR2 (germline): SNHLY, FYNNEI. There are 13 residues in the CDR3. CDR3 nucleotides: TGTACCAGTCTGACTAGAAGTTTGCGGGAGCAGTACTTC. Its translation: CTSLTRSLREQYF. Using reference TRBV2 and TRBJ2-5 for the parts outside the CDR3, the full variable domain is EPEVTQTPSHQVTQMGQEVILRCVPISNHLYFYWYRQILGQKVEFLVSFYNNEISEKSEIFDDQFSVERPDGSNFTLKIRSTKLEDSAMYFCTSLTRSLREQYFGPGTRLLVL.

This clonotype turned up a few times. CDR3 bases: TGTGCCAGCAGCCAAGCCCAGCCTAATGAAAAACTGTTTTTT. Its translation: CASSQAQPNEKLFF. The chain is built from TRBV4-2 and TRBJ1-4; no clear D gene. Trimming shortened V by 1 base and J by 3 bases, and 6 bases separated the two germline ends. Germline CDR1 reads LGHNA; CDR2 reads YNFKEQ. There are 14 residues in the CDR3.

The CDR3 nucleotides read TGCGCCAGCAGCCCCTGGCTAGCGAGGACCTACGAGCAGTACTTC. Translation: CASSPWLARTYEQYF. V gene TRBV5-1 combines with J gene TRBJ2-7; maybe TRBD2 (6 bases). The CDR3 is 15 amino acids. The germline V gene encodes CDR1 SGHRS and CDR2 YFSETQ. Trimming took off 4 bases at V and 2 bases at J, with 16 bases between the two ends.

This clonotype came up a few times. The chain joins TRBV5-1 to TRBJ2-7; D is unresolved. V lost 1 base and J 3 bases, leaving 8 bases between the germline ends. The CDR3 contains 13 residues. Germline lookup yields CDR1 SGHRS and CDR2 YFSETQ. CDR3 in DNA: TGCGCCAGCAGCTTGATGGACGGCTACGAGCAGTACTTC. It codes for CASSLMDGYEQYF.

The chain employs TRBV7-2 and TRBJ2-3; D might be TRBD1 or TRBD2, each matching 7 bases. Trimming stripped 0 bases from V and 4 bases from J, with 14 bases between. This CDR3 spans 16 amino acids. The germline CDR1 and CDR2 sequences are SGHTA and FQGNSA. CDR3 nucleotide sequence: TGTGCCAGCAGCTTAGCGCCAGGGGGGGGAGCAGATACGCAGTATTTT. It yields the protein CASSLAPGGGADTQYF. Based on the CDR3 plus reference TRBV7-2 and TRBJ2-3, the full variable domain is GAGVSQSPSNKVTEKGKDVELRCDPISGHTALYWYRQSLGQGLEFLIYFQGNSAPDKSGLPSDRFSAERTGGSVSTLTIQRTQQEDSAVYLCASSLAPGGGADTQYFGPGTRLTVL.

The CDR3, as DNA: TGCAGTGGGGTTAGCGGGGGGGCCAGCACAGATACGCAGTATTTT. This sequence encodes CSGVSGGASTDTQYF. The gene calls are TRBV20-1 and TRBJ2-3; the match to TRBD2 covers 11 bases. The CDR3 spans 15 residues. V lost 7 bases and J lost 0; bases outside the gene matches: 6. The V gene's germline CDR1 is DFQATT and CDR2 SNEGSKA (reference sequence).

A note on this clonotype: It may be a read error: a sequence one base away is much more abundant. In nucleotides, the CDR3 is TGTGCCGGCGGGGACAAGTCCTACGAGCAGTACTTC. It codes for CAGGDKSYEQYF. The chain has TRBV2 and TRBJ2-7, with D perhaps given as TRBD1 or TRBD2 (6 bases each). V shed 11 bases and J shed 1 base, with 12 bases lying between them. Germline V gene data show CDR1 as SNHLY and CDR2 as FYNNEI. The CDR3 sequence is 12 residues long.

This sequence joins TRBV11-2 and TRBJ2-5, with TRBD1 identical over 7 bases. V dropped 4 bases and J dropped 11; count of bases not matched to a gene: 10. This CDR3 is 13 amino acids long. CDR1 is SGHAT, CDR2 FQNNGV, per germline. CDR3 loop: CASSSGTAAAQYF. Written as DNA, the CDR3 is TGTGCCAGCAGCTCCGGGACAGCCGCTGCGCAGTACTTC.

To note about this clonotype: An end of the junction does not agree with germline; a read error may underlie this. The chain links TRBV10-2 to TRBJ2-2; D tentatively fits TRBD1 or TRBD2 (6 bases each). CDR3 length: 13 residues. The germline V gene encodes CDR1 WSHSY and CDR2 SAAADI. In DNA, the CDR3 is TGCGCCAGCAGTGACAGGGACACCGGGGGGCTGTTTTTT. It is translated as CASSDRDTGGLFF.

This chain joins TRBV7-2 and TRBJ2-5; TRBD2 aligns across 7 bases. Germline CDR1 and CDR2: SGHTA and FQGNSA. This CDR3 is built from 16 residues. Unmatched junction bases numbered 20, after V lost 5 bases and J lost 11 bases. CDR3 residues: CASSPQAGRTYNEQYF. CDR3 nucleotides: TGTGCCAGCAGCCCTCAAGCGGGAAGGACCTACAATGAGCAGTACTTC.

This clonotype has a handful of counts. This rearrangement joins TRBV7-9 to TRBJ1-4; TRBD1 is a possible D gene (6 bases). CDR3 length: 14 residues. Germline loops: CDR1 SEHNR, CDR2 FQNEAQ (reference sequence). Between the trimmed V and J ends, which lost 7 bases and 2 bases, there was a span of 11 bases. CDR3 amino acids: CASKRTGTNEKLFF. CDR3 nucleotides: TGTGCCAGCAAGAGAACAGGGACTAATGAAAAACTGTTTTTT. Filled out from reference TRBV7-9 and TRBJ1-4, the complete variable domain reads DTGVSQNPRHKITKRGQNVTFRCDPISEHNRLYWYRQTLGQGPEFLTYFQNEAQLEKSRLLSDRFSAERPKGSFSTLEIQRTEQGDSAMYLCASKRTGTNEKLFFGSGTQLSVL.

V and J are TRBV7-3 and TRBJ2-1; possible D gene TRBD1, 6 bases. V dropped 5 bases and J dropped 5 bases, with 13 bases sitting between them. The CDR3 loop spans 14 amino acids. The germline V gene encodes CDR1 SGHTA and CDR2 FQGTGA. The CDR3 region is CASSVQGRNNEQFF. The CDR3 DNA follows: TGTGCCAGCAGCGTACAGGGTAGGAACAATGAGCAGTTCTTC. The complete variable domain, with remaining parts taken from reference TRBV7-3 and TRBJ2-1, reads GAGVSQTPSNKVTEKGKYVELRCDPISGHTALYWYRQSLGQGPEFLIYFQGTGAADDSGLPNDRFFAVRPEGSVSTLKIQRTERGDSAVYLCASSVQGRNNEQFFGPGTRLTVL.